A single sample is the source of the 29 T cell receptor beta chains below, sequenced in a study of blood T cells in healthy people across ages. A second about 7 to 12 cycle PCR used barcoded and J-beta primers. TCRdb analysed the 5' RACE reads with MiXCR anew, one entry per CDR3 protein. The top ten clones hold approximately 7% of a sample with around 1.5 million distinct CDR3 sequences, roughly 59% of them seen once. The sequenced sample consisted of blood. All receptors come from a man in his late teens or twenties in good health.

The rearrangement uses TRBV5-1 and TRBJ2-3; TRBD2 might be the D (5 bases). CDR1 and CDR2 from the germline V gene are SGHRS and YFSETQ. V lost 3 bases to trimming and J lost 5 bases, with 19 bases between them. The CDR3 spans 16 residues. DNA of the CDR3: TGCGCCAGCAGCTGGGAAACGACTAAGCAAGGAGATACGCAGTATTTT. Translated, it gives CASSWETTKQGDTQYF.

This chain joins TRBV6-1 and TRBJ2-5, with 8 bases matching TRBD2. V trimming: 3 bases; J trimming: 9 bases; junction bases outside the gene matches: 6. Per germline, CDR1 MNHNS and CDR2 SASEGT. The CDR3 is made up of 13 amino acids. CDR3 in DNA: TGTGCCAGCAGTGATAGCGGGGTGGGCGCCCAGTACTTC. This gives the protein CASSDSGVGAQYF.

This chain links TRBV5-1 with TRBJ2-3; 8 nucleotides line up with TRBD1. The CDR3 spans 15 residues. Germline assignment: CDR1 SGHRS and CDR2 YFSETQ. Trimming removed 4 bases from V and 6 bases from J; junction bases left unmatched: 10. The CDR3 DNA follows: TGCGCCAGCAGCAACAGGACAGGGTCACTCGATACGCAGTATTTT. Translating it yields CASSNRTGSLDTQYF.

The rearrangement links TRBV9 to TRBJ2-1; 7 bases align to TRBD2. V trimming: 0 bases; J trimming: 8 bases; junction bases outside the gene matches: 8. CDR1 and CDR2 from the germline V gene are SGDLS and YYNGEE. The length of the CDR3 is 15 residues. The DNA for the CDR3 is TGTGCCAGCAGCGTAGAACAAACGGGAGGCTATGAGCAGTTCTTC. This gives the protein CASSVEQTGGYEQFF.

The V and J genes are TRBV4-3 and TRBJ1-2; D is uncertain. Germline V CDR1 and CDR2: LGHNA, YSLEER. This CDR3 region has 15 residues. With 1 base removed from V and 7 bases from J, the gap between germline ends came to 16 bases. For the CDR3, the DNA is TGCGCCAGCAGCCAAGCTACGGTAGGGTCCCGTGGCTACACCTTC. It encodes CASSQATVGSRGYTF.

V usage is TRBV20-1 and J usage is TRBJ2-1; 13 bases line up with TRBD2. V was pared by 6 bases and J by 3 bases, with 17 bases of the junction left unmatched. The germline CDR1 and CDR2 sequences are DFQATT and SNEGSKA (reference sequence). This CDR3 spans 19 amino acids. The CDR3 protein is CSALSPLAGGGGVYNEQFF. Here the CDR3 DNA reads TGCAGTGCGTTGTCCCCACTAGCGGGAGGGGGAGGCGTCTACAATGAGCAGTTCTTC.

This chain connects TRBV4-1 to TRBJ2-7; D is unclear. Germline V gene data show CDR1 as MGHRA and CDR2 as YSYEKL. Trimming left V 0 bases short and J 3 bases short, with 9 bases between. The CDR3 extends over 14 amino acids. Here the CDR3 reads CASSQERTSYEQYF. The CDR3 region has the DNA TGCGCCAGCAGCCAAGAACGGACCAGCTACGAGCAGTACTTC.

The rearrangement links TRBV20-1 to TRBJ2-5, with D perhaps TRBD1 (6 bases). Trimming took 8 bases from V and 2 from J, leaving 15 bases between them. The CDR3 contains 13 residues. Germline V gene data show CDR1 as DFQATT and CDR2 as SNEGSKA (reference sequence). The chain's CDR3 is CSTQGRIQETQYF. The CDR3 nucleotides are TGCAGTACCCAGGGGAGAATTCAAGAGACCCAGTACTTC.

The chain is built from TRBV12-3 or TRBV12-4 and TRBJ2-1; the match to TRBD1 covers 11 bases. CDR3 length equals 14 residues. The V gene end was trimmed by 7 bases and the J gene end by 5 bases; junction bases not matched to a gene: 4. CDR3 in amino acids: CASTGQGANNEQFF. Here the CDR3 DNA reads TGTGCCAGCACCGGACAGGGGGCCAACAATGAGCAGTTCTTC.

This clonotype was detected a few times. The V gene is TRBV27, the J gene TRBJ1-2, with D perhaps TRBD1 (6 bases). V shed 4 bases and J shed 2 bases, with 11 bases lying between them. Germline assignment: CDR1 MNHEY and CDR2 SMNVEV (reference sequence). There are 14 residues in the CDR3. The CDR3 bases are TGTGCCAGCAGTTCGATCCAGGGGAACTATGGCTACACCTTC. Encoded protein: CASSSIQGNYGYTF.

This clonotype was seen more than once but under ten times. The V and J genes are TRBV4-1 and TRBJ2-3; a weak D match, TRBD2 (5 bases). Germline V gives CDR1 MGHRA, CDR2 YSYEKL. The CDR3 totals 14 residues. V was clipped by 4 bases and J by 6 bases, with 14 bases between them. CDR3 protein: CASSPTHRRDTQYF. CDR3 nucleotides: TGCGCCAGCAGCCCCACCCATAGGAGGGATACGCAGTATTTT.

V and J are TRBV3-1 and TRBJ1-4; 7 positions agree with TRBD1. The CDR3 contains 11 residues. The V gene end was trimmed by 4 bases and the J gene end by 14 bases; junction bases not matched to a gene: 4. CDR1 is LGHDT and CDR2 is YNNKEL in the germline V gene (reference sequence). In nucleotides, the CDR3 is TGTGCCAGCAGCCCCGGACAGGACCTGTTTTTT. It translates to CASSPGQDLFF.

The chain couples TRBV7-9 to TRBJ2-2; D gene ambiguous. Trimming removed 1 base from V and 1 base from J, with 13 bases in between. Germline assignment: CDR1 SEHNR and CDR2 FQNEAQ (reference sequence). CDR3 length equals 17 residues. The DNA for the CDR3 is TGTGCCAGCAGCTTAGTGCTCCCACTGAGGAACACCGGGGAGCTGTTTTTT. Amino acids: CASSLVLPLRNTGELFF. The complete variable domain, with remaining parts taken from reference TRBV7-9 and TRBJ2-2, reads DTGVSQNPRHKITKRGQNVTFRCDPISEHNRLYWYRQTLGQGPEFLTYFQNEAQLEKSRLLSDRFSAERPKGSFSTLEIQRTEQGDSAMYLCASSLVLPLRNTGELFFGEGSRLTVL.

The chain joins TRBV5-1 to TRBJ2-1, with 11 bases aligning to TRBD2. Losses at the gene ends were 4 bases for V and 14 bases for J; bases not matched to a gene: 14. Per the germline V gene, CDR1 is SGHRS and CDR2 is YFSETQ. The length of the CDR3 is 15 residues. CDR3 in amino acids: CASSLTSGTPRPKFF. DNA of the CDR3: TGCGCCAGCAGCCTGACTAGCGGGACCCCCCGTCCTAAGTTCTTC.

This clonotype has a handful of counts. J is TRBJ2-4 and V is TRBV4-1; TRBD2 agrees at 15 bases. The V gene's germline CDR1 is MGHRA and CDR2 YSYEKL. The CDR3 extends over 18 amino acids. Trimming took 5 bases from V and 0 from J; bases not matched to a gene: 5. DNA of the CDR3: TGCGCCAGCAGCGTCGGACTAGCGGGAGGGATAGCCAAAAACATTCAGTACTTC. Protein sequence: CASSVGLAGGIAKNIQYF.

This clonotype was seen only a few times. CDR3 in amino acids: CSAKDRGSFGEQYF. The CDR3 coding sequence is TGCAGTGCAAAGGACAGGGGAAGTTTTGGCGAGCAGTACTTC. The V call is TRBV20-1, the J call TRBJ2-5, with 9 bases identical to TRBD1. The end of the DNA is better explained by TRBJ2-7, so the J call may be wrong. The germline V gene has CDR1 DFQATT and CDR2 SNEGSKA (reference sequence). CDR3 length: 14 amino acids.

This chain connects TRBV5-4 to TRBJ2-7; TRBD2 is a possible D gene (6 bases). Germline CDR1 SGHNT, CDR2 YYREEE (reference sequence). This CDR3 is 13 amino acids long. The V gene lost 4 bases and the J gene lost 7 bases, with 15 bases spanning the gap. The CDR3 spells CASSVRGGNEQYF. The CDR3 DNA sequence: TGTGCCAGCAGCGTGCGGGGTGGCAATGAGCAGTACTTC.

The rearrangement links TRBV27 to TRBJ1-2, with a possible D match to TRBD1 (6 bases). V shed 7 bases and J shed 8 bases, with 20 bases lying between them. The germline V gene has CDR1 MNHEY and CDR2 SMNVEV (reference sequence). The CDR3 covers 14 residues. DNA for the CDR3: TGTGCCAGCACCCCCGGGACGGGGGCGCAAGGCTACACCTTC. Residues: CASTPGTGAQGYTF.

The chain combines TRBV7-9 with TRBJ2-3, with 9 bases that match TRBD1. After removal of 6 bases from V and 3 bases from J, the junction contained 7 bases not matched to a gene. This CDR3 is built from 15 residues. The germline CDR1 and CDR2 sequences are SEHNR and FQNEAQ (reference sequence). DNA of the CDR3: TGTGCCAGCAGAGCCGGGACAGGGCTGACAGATACGCAGTATTTT. It codes for CASRAGTGLTDTQYF.

The genes are TRBV4-1 and TRBJ2-7, with TRBD2 matching over 8 bases. This CDR3 spans 15 amino acids. The V gene end was trimmed by 3 bases and the J gene end by 3 bases; junction bases not matched to a gene: 7. Germline V gene sequence: CDR1 MGHRA, CDR2 YSYEKL. CDR3 nucleotide sequence: TGCGCCAGCAGCCAGAGTAGCGGGGCCCTCTACGAGCAGTACTTC. Encoded protein: CASSQSSGALYEQYF.

V and J are TRBV27 and TRBJ2-4; 8 nucleotides align to TRBD1. Germline V lookup: CDR1 MNHEY, CDR2 SMNVEV (reference sequence). This CDR3 has 13 amino acids. J lost 13 bases, V lost 4 bases, and 9 bases had no gene match. The CDR3 spells CASSSQGAGEQYF. The CDR3 DNA is TGTGCCAGCAGTTCCCAGGGGGCAGGGGAGCAGTACTTC.

The V call is TRBV7-2, the J call TRBJ2-3; 15 bases match TRBD2. V lost 1 base to trimming and J lost 3 bases; unmatched junction nucleotides: 8. This CDR3 contains 19 residues. Germline V CDR1 and CDR2: SGHTA, FQGNSA. DNA of the CDR3: TGTGCCAGCAGCTTAGTTGGGACTAGCGGGAGGATGTGGACAGATACGCAGTATTTT. It is translated as CASSLVGTSGRMWTDTQYF.

As concerns this clonotype: One end of the junction is discordant with germline, which a read error may explain. This chain links TRBV9 with TRBJ2-1, with TRBD2 matching over 8 bases. Germline values: CDR1 SGDLS, CDR2 YYNGEE. This CDR3 has 16 amino acids. CDR3 in DNA: TGTGCCAGCAGCCCCAGGTGGGCTAGCGGGCGCAATGAGCTGTTCTTC. It translates to CASSPRWASGRNELFF.

The chain is built from TRBV5-1 and TRBJ1-2; no definite D call. V lost 0 bases and J lost 0, with 15 bases in between. CDR1 and CDR2 (germline): SGHRS, YFSETQ. CDR3 length equals 17 residues. The chain's CDR3 is CASSLEGKGPTNYGYTF. The CDR3 DNA is TGCGCCAGCAGCTTGGAAGGAAAAGGTCCTACTAACTATGGCTACACCTTC.

The chain couples TRBV2 to TRBJ1-4; D not certain. This CDR3 region has 14 residues. V shed 7 bases and J shed 0 bases, with 9 bases lying between them. Germline lookup yields CDR1 SNHLY and CDR2 FYNNEI. CDR3 sequence: CASTDGATNEKLFF. DNA of the CDR3: TGTGCCAGCACGGACGGCGCAACTAATGAAAAACTGTTTTTT.

The V and J genes are TRBV6-5 and TRBJ2-1; D remains unclear. The germline V gene has CDR1 MNHEY and CDR2 SVGAGI. The CDR3 loop spans 15 amino acids. The V end lost 4 bases, the J end lost 8 bases, and 18 bases lay between the germline ends. The CDR3: CASSFAPRLKDEQFF. In DNA form, the CDR3 reads TGTGCCAGCAGTTTCGCGCCACGCTTAAAGGATGAGCAGTTCTTC.

This rearrangement joins TRBV6-1 to TRBJ2-5; TRBD2 is a possible D gene (5 bases). The J call is in doubt because the DNA end fits TRBJ2-7 better. The CDR3 covers 14 residues. Germline-derived CDR1 and CDR2 are MNHNS and SASEGT. CDR3 sequence reads: CASSDSAGAYEQYF. The CDR3 bases are TGTGCCAGCAGTGATTCTGCCGGGGCCTACGAGCAGTACTTC.

The chain is built from TRBV5-1 and TRBJ2-1; D gene uncertain. The J call may not be correct, given that the DNA end is closer to TRBJ2-7. This CDR3 spans 17 amino acids. Germline values: CDR1 SGHRS, CDR2 YFSETQ. The DNA for the CDR3 is TGCGCCAGCAGCTTGGAAGTATACCAGCGTCGCATCTACGAGCAGTACTTC. It translates to CASSLEVYQRRIYEQYF.

The CDR3 region has the DNA TGTGCCAGCAGTGGCACAGACTTTAGCGCAGATACGCAGTATTTT. This encodes CASSGTDFSADTQYF. The chain recombines TRBV6-1 with TRBJ2-3; maybe TRBD2 (5 bases). This CDR3 is 15 amino acids long. Germline V gene lookup returns CDR1 MNHNS and CDR2 SASEGT. V was cut by 4 bases and J by 4 bases, with 15 bases left in between.